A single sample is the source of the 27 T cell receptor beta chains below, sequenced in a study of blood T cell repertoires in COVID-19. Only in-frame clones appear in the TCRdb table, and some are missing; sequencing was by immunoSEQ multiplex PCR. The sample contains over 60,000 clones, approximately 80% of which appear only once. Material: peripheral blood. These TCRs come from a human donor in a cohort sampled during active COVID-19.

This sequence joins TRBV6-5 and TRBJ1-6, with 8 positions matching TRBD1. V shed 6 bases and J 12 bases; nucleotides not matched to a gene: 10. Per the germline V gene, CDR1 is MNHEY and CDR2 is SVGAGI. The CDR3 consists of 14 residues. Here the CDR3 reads CASSLGQGTLPLHF. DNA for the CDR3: TGTGCCAGCAGCCTCGGACAGGGTACATTACCCCTCCACTTT.

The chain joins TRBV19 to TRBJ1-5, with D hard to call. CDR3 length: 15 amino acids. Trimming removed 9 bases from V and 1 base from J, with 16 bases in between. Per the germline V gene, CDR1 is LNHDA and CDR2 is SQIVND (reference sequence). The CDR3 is CASRRTGSSNQPQHF. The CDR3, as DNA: TGTGCCAGCAGAAGGACGGGGTCGAGCAATCAGCCCCAGCATTTT. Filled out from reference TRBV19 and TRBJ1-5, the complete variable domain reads DGGITQSPKYLFRKEGQNVTLSCEQNLNHDAMYWYRQDPGQGLRLIYYSQIVNDFQKGDIAEGYSVSREKKESFPLTVTSAQKNPTAFYLCASRRTGSSNQPQHFGDGTRLSIL.

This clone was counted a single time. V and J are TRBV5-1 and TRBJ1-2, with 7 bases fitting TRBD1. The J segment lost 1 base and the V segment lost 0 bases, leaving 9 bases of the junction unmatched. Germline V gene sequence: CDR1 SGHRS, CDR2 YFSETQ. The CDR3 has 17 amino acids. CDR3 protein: CASSLVSGTAYNYGYTF. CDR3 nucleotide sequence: TGCGCCAGCAGCTTGGTGTCGGGGACAGCTTATAACTATGGCTACACCTTC.

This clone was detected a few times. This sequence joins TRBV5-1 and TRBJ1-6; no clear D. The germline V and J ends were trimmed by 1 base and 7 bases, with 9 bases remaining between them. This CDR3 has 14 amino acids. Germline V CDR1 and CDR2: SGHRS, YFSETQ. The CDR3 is CASSLSVQNSPLHF. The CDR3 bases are TGCGCCAGCAGCTTGTCAGTACAAAATTCACCCCTCCACTTT.

CDR3 loop: CASSLSPSPLHF. CDR3 in DNA: TGTGCCAGCAGCTTGTCTCCGTCACCCCTCCACTTT. The chain links TRBV5-8 to TRBJ1-6; D ambiguous. CDR1 and CDR2 (germline): SGHTS, YDEGEE. Trimming took off 1 base at V and 10 bases at J, with 6 bases between the two ends. The CDR3 extends over 12 amino acids.

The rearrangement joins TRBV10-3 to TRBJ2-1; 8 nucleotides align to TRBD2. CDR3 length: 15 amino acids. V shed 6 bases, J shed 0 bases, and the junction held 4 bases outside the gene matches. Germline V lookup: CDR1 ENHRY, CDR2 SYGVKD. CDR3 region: CAISERGSSYNEQFF. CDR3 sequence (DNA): TGTGCCATCAGCGAGCGGGGGAGCTCCTACAATGAGCAGTTCTTC.

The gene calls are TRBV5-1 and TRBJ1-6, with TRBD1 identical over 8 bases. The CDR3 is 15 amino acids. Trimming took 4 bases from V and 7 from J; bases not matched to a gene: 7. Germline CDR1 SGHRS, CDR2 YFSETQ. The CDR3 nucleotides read TGCGCCAGCAGCCGACAGGGGATAGGGAATTCACCCCTCCACTTT. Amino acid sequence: CASSRQGIGNSPLHF.

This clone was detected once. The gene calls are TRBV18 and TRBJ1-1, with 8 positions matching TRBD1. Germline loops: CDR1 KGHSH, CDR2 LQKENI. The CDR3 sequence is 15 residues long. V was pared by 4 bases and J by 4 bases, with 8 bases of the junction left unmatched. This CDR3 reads CASSLNRGLSTEAFF. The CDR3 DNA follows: TGTGCCAGCTCACTGAACAGGGGGTTGAGCACTGAAGCTTTCTTT.

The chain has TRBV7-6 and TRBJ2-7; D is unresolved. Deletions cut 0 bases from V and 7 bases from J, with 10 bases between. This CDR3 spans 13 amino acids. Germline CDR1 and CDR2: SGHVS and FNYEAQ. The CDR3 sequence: CASSLAPGLEQYF. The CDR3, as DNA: TGTGCCAGCAGCTTAGCCCCAGGTTTAGAGCAGTACTTC.

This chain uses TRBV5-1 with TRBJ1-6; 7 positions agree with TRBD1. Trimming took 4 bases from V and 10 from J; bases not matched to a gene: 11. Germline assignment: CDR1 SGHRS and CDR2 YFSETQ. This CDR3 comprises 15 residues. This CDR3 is CASSPEGQVRSPLHF. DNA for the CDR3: TGCGCCAGCAGCCCGGAAGGACAGGTTCGGTCACCCCTCCACTTT.

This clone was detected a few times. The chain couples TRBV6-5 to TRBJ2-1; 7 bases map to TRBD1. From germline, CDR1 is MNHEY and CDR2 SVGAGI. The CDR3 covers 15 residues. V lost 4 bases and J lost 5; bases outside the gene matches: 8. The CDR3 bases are TGTGCCAGCAGTTCGCCGGGACAGAAAGACAATGAGCAGTTCTTC. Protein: CASSSPGQKDNEQFF.

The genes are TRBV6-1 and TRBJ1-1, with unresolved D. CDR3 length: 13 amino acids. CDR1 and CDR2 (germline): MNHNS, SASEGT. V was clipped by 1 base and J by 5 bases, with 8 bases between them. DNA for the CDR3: TGTGCCAGCAGTGAAGGGAGGAAGACTGAAGCTTTCTTT. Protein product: CASSEGRKTEAFF.

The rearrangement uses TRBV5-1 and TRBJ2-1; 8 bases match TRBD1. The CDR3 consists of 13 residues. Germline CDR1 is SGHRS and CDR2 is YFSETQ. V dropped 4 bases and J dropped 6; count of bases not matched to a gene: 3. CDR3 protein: CASSVTGGNEQFF. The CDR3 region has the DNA TGCGCCAGCAGCGTAACAGGGGGCAATGAGCAGTTCTTC. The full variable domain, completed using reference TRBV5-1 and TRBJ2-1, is KAGVTQTPRYLIKTRGQQVTLSCSPISGHRSVSWYQQTPGQGLQFLFEYFSETQRNKGNFPGRFSGRQFSNSRSEMNVSTLELGDSALYLCASSVTGGNEQFFGPGTRLTVL.

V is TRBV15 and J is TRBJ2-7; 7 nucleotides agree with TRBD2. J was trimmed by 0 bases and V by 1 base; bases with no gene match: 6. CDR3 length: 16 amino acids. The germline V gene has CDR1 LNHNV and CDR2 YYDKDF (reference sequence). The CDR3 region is CATSRAPLAASYEQYF. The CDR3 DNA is TGTGCCACCAGCAGAGCACCCCTAGCGGCCTCCTACGAGCAGTACTTC.

This CDR3 reads CASRTYGTSGETQYF. The CDR3 DNA follows: TGTGCCAGCAGGACCTACGGGACTAGCGGAGAGACCCAGTACTTC. The chain links TRBV7-8 to TRBJ2-5; TRBD2 matches at 11 bases. Looked up from germline, CDR1 is SGHVS and CDR2 is FQNEAQ. The length of the CDR3 is 15 residues. Unmatched junction bases numbered 7, after V lost 6 bases and J lost 4 bases.

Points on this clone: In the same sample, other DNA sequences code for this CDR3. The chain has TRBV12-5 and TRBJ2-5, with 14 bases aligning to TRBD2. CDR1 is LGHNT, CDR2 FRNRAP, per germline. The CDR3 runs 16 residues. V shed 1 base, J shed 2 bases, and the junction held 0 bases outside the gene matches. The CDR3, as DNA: TGTGCTAGTGGTTTGGGACTAGCGGGGGGGCAAGAGACCCAGTACTTC. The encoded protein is CASGLGLAGGQETQYF.

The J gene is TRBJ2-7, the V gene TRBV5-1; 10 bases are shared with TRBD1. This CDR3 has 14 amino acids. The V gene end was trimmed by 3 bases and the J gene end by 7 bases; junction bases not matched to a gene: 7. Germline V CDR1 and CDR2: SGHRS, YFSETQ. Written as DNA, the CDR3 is TGCGCCAGCAGCTGGGGACAGGGGACTACGGAGCAGTACTTC. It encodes CASSWGQGTTEQYF.

The CDR3 spells CASSLQPLAGENEQYF. The CDR3 DNA follows: TGCGCCAGCAGCTTACAACCTCTAGCGGGAGAAAACGAGCAGTACTTC. The rearrangement joins TRBV5-1 to TRBJ2-7, with 10 bases matching TRBD2. J lost 5 bases, V lost 2 bases, and 10 bases had no gene match. Germline CDR1 SGHRS, CDR2 YFSETQ. The CDR3 runs 16 residues.

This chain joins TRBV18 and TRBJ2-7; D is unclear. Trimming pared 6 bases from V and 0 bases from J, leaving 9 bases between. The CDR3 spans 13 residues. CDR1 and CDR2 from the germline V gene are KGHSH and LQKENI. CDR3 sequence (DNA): TGTGCCAGCTCTCAGTCCGCCTCCTACGAGCAGTACTTC. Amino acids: CASSQSASYEQYF.

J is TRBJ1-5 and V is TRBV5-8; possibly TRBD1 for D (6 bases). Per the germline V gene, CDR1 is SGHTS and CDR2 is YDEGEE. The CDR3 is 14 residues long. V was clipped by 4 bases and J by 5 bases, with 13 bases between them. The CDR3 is CASSRDRMDQPQHF. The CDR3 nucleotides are TGTGCCAGCAGCCGTGACAGGATGGATCAGCCCCAGCATTTT.

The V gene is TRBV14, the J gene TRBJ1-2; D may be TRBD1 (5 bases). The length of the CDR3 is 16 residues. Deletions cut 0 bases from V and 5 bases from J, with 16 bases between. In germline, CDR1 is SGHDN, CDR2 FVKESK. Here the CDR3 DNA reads TGTGCCAGCAGCCAAGATCTGGGAGGTCGACAGTATGGCTACACCTTC. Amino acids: CASSQDLGGRQYGYTF.

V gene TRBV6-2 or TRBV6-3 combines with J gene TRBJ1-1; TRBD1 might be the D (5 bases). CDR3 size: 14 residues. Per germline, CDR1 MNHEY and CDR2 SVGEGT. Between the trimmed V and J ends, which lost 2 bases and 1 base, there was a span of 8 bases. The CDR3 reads CASSYGGANTEAFF. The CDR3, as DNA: TGTGCCAGCAGTTACGGAGGGGCGAACACTGAAGCTTTCTTT.

This chain's CDR3 is CASSDPRDGANYGYTF. CDR3 bases: TGTGCCAGCAGTGACCCACGGGATGGGGCTAACTATGGCTACACCTTC. The chain recombines TRBV25-1 with TRBJ1-2; D unclear. V lost 3 bases and J lost 0, with 14 bases in between. The CDR3 runs to 16 residues. Germline-derived CDR1 and CDR2 are MGHDK and SYGVNS.

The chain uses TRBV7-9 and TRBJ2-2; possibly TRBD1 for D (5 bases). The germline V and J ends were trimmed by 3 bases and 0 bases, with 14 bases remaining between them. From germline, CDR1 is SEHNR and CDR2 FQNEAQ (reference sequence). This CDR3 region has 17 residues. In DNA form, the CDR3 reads TGTGCCAGCAGCTTGGGGCTACAGAAAACGAACACCGGGGAGCTGTTTTTT. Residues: CASSLGLQKTNTGELFF.

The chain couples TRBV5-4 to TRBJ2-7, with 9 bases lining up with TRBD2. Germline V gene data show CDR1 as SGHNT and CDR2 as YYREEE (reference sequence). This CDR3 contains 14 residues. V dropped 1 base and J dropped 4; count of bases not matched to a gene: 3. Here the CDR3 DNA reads TGTGCCAGCAGCTTGTCGGCGGGGGGGTACGAGCAGTACTTC. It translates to CASSLSAGGYEQYF. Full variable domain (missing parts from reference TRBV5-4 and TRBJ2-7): ETGVTQSPTHLIKTRGQQVTLRCSSQSGHNTVSWYQQALGQGPQFIFQYYREEENGRGNFPPRFSGLQFPNYSSELNVNALELDDSALYLCASSLSAGGYEQYFGPGTRLTVT.

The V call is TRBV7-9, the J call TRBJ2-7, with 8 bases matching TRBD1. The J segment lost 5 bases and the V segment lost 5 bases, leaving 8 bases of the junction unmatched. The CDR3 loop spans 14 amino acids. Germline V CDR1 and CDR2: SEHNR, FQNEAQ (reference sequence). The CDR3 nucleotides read TGTGCCAGCAGCGAGGACAGGGAGGCCCACGAGCAGTACTTC. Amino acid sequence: CASSEDREAHEQYF.

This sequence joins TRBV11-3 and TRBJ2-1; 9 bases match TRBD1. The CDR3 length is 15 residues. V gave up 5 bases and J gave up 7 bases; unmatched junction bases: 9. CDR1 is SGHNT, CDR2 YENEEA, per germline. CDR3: CASSPGGQGRNEQFF. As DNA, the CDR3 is TGTGCCAGCAGCCCCGGCGGACAGGGGAGGAATGAGCAGTTCTTC.